This T cell receptor beta chain was profiled in a study of blood T cells in healthy people across ages. The CDR3 has 15 amino acids. The germline CDR1 and CDR2 sequences are LGHNA and YSLEER. The germline V and J ends were trimmed by 1 base and 9 bases, with 13 bases remaining between them. Alongside a J-beta primer mix, a sample-barcoded 5' primer served in a second PCR lasting roughly 6 to 11 cycles. Via MiXCR, TCRdb re-called the 5' RACE reads, giving one row per CDR3 protein. Here the sample spans some 800,000 distinct CDR3 sequences, approximately 44% being singletons. The genes are TRBV4-3 and TRBJ1-6; maybe TRBD1 (6 bases). Sequencing was performed on blood. The sequence was collected from a man between 60 and 70 years old in good health. The CDR3 DNA is TGCGCCAGCAGCCAAGTCGGGACAAGTGGTTCACCCCTCCACTTT. Translated: CASSQVGTSGSPLHF.